This T cell receptor beta chain was found in a study of a mutant IDH1 vaccine in newly diagnosed glioma (dated by TCRdb to the early 2020s). Context from the whole study: Across visits V03 through V10, patients got a total of eight vaccinations, given in weeks 1, 3, 5, 7, 11, 15, 19 and 23. Vaccination was initiated 4-6 weeks after radiotherapy alone, or concurrently with temozolomide cycles in the chemotherapy-containing groups. Of the 25 to 40 treated patients, around 62% were male and around 40% were female, and the mean age was 40.4 years. Prior to enrollment, patients had been given standard therapy consisting of radiotherapy alone, temozolomide alone, or radiochemotherapy with temozolomide, with the combination given to most patients. Peripheral blood samples were drawn at six visits, namely V03 (baseline), V05, V07, V10, V12 and V13. For exploratory analyses, longitudinal TCRB deep sequencing was carried out in 25 treated patients wherever samples were available.

The library was generated by the immunoSEQ multiplex PCR assay. Rearranged TCR beta chain sequences were amplified with the hsTCRB Kit following the manufacturer's protocol. Sequencing of TCRB libraries was carried out on an Illumina MiSeq. Per the original workflow: Demultiplexing, trimming and gene mapping were performed with the kit vendor's proprietary platform. In TCRdb, the immuneACCESS table is reduced to in-frame sequences with V and J assigned. These tables do not hold every clone; where another copy was compared, an unresolved V gene accounts for under half, and the others remain unexplained. V and J calls and clone size follow that table, whereas D and trimming were derived from the DNA. This sample holds about 56,000 clones; 85% to 90% were observed only once. The ten most abundant clones make up roughly 4.8% of the sample. The time point tag for this specimen amounts to: week 5, during vaccination. Every vaccine dose consisted of 300 ug of a 20-mer mutant IDH1 peptide in Montanide, administered subcutaneously together with topical imiquimod. Donors had newly diagnosed WHO grade 3 or 4 IDH1-mutant astrocytomas with loss of nuclear ATRX. The samples were drawn from NOA16, a multicentre, single-arm, open-label phase I trial in Germany that tested a mutant IDH1 peptide vaccine in humans for the first time. Genomic DNA for TCRB sequencing was extracted from EDTA blood using the DNeasy Blood and Tissue Kit.

Beyond this particular receptor, the publication reports: The authors stated that sample limitations prevented analyses of patient blood samples from being reproduced. Availability determined which PBMC samples were chosen for TCRB deep sequencing. Changes in the top peripheral T cell clonotypes picked up by TCRB sequencing did not appear to be linked to pseudoprogression. Immune responses induced by the vaccine were seen in roughly 95% of patients across multiple MHC alleles.

Reading from cysteine to phenylalanine, the CDR3 counts 15 amino acids. Here the CDR3 DNA is all that survives: 45 bases in frame from base 1. Trimming takes 6 bases from V and 8 bases from J, and the germline ends sit 19 bases apart. CDR1 and CDR2, per the germline V gene, are KGHSH and LQKENI. As for this clone: Its antigen specificity is not known. Nothing much larger sits one base from this clone, and base qualities are not available.

The receptor was isolated from a woman in her 40s with glioma. The sample was PBMCs, taken from a glioma patient whose treatment included an IDH1 peptide vaccine. Rearrangement joined TRBV18 to TRBJ1-4, with the D gene too uncertain to name. The CDR3 protein is CASSPRMVKGEKLFF. The DNA is as follows: TGTGCCAGCTCCCCCAGGATGGTCAAGGGAGAAAAACTGTTTTTT.